These 15 T cell receptor beta chains were all obtained from the same sample, sequenced in a study of blood T cell repertoires in COVID-19. Profiled with immunoSEQ multiplex PCR; TCRdb holds only in-frame clones, not every one. In the table there are 120,000 to 150,000 clones, approximately 85% of which are singletons. The specimen sequenced was peripheral blood. The receptors were gathered from a man over 45 with acute or convalescent COVID-19.

The chain carries TRBV3-1 (or the pseudogene TRBV3-2) and TRBJ2-1; 10 nucleotides line up with TRBD2. Trimming took 4 bases from V and 9 from J; bases not matched to a gene: 6. Germline loops: CDR1 LGHDT, CDR2 YNNKEL (reference sequence). The CDR3 length is 14 residues. DNA of the CDR3: TGTGCCAGCAGCCGAAGCGGGGGGGCCTCTGAGCAGTTCTTC. Translation: CASSRSGGASEQFF.

This clone appeared a single time. This chain joins TRBV5-4 and TRBJ2-4, with 8 bases aligning to TRBD2. Germline CDR1 reads SGHNT; CDR2 reads YYREEE (reference sequence). With 4 bases clipped from V and 6 bases from J, the junction kept 6 bases outside the gene matches. This CDR3 has 14 residues. The CDR3 nucleotides read TGTGCCAGCAGCACCACTAGCGGCCTAAACATTCAGTACTTC. It encodes CASSTTSGLNIQYF.

The rearrangement links TRBV18 to TRBJ2-5; D not certain. V lost 4 bases to trimming and J lost 0 bases, with 6 bases between them. The CDR3 has 13 residues. Germline values: CDR1 KGHSH, CDR2 LQKENI. The chain's CDR3 is CASSLSYQETQYF. The CDR3 DNA is TGTGCCAGCTCACTGTCGTACCAAGAGACCCAGTACTTC.

The genes are TRBV28 and TRBJ2-7; D uncertain. CDR3 size: 16 residues. V was clipped by 1 base and J by 2 bases, with 15 bases between them. Germline values: CDR1 MDHEN, CDR2 SYDVKM. Written as DNA, the CDR3 is TGTGCCAGCAGTTTATTTGGAGTAAGCGCAACCTACGAGCAGTACTTC. It yields the protein CASSLFGVSATYEQYF.

This clone was counted only a few times. The chain employs TRBV7-9 and TRBJ1-2; D gene unclear. The germline V and J ends were trimmed by 5 bases and 0 bases, with 13 bases remaining between them. CDR1 is SEHNR and CDR2 is FQNEAQ in the germline V gene (reference sequence). The CDR3 spans 15 residues. CDR3 protein: CASSPTRRANYGYTF. The CDR3 region has the DNA TGTGCCAGCAGCCCCACCCGGAGGGCTAACTATGGCTACACCTTC.

This chain joins TRBV27 and TRBJ2-2; 8 bases match TRBD1. Germline V gene sequence: CDR1 MNHEY, CDR2 SMNVEV (reference sequence). The V gene end was trimmed by 6 bases and the J gene end by 8 bases; junction bases not matched to a gene: 5. The CDR3 extends over 13 amino acids. The CDR3 nucleotides are TGTGCCAGCAGACAGCAGGGGGCTGGGGAGCTGTTTTTT. Its protein product is CASRQQGAGELFF.

This chain uses TRBV27 with TRBJ1-6, with TRBD1 as a possible D gene (5 bases). CDR1 and CDR2 (germline): MNHEY, SMNVEV (reference sequence). The V end lost 2 bases, the J end lost 8 bases, and 10 bases lay between the germline ends. The CDR3 extends over 14 amino acids. The CDR3 sequence: CASSLASGYSPLHF. The CDR3 DNA sequence: TGTGCCAGCAGTTTAGCTTCAGGGTATTCACCCCTCCACTTT.

The V call is TRBV6-5, the J call TRBJ2-4, with 10 bases matching TRBD2. The CDR3 is made up of 14 amino acids. Germline loops: CDR1 MNHEY, CDR2 SVGAGI. Trimming removed 7 bases from V and 6 bases from J; junction bases left unmatched: 6. CDR3 loop: CASNLAGVLNIQYF. The CDR3 DNA reads as TGTGCCAGCAACCTAGCGGGAGTTCTAAACATTCAGTACTTC.

The genes are TRBV18 and TRBJ1-1, with 11 bases lining up with TRBD1. This CDR3 comprises 16 residues. Trimming took 3 bases from V and 3 from J; bases not matched to a gene: 6. Germline V gives CDR1 KGHSH, CDR2 LQKENI. CDR3 nucleotide sequence: TGTGCCAGCTCACCCGGGACAGGGGGTAGGGACACTGAAGCTTTCTTT. Protein product: CASSPGTGGRDTEAFF.

The chain employs TRBV19 and TRBJ1-5; D is possibly TRBD1 (6 bases). Germline lookup yields CDR1 LNHDA and CDR2 SQIVND (reference sequence). Trimming pared 6 bases from V and 0 bases from J, leaving 12 bases between. This CDR3 comprises 15 residues. CDR3 sequence: CASSIRGYSNQPQHF. The DNA of the CDR3 is TGTGCCAGTAGCATCAGGGGATATAGCAATCAGCCCCAGCATTTT. The full variable domain, its missing parts supplied by reference TRBV19 and TRBJ1-5, is DGGITQSPKYLFRKEGQNVTLSCEQNLNHDAMYWYRQDPGQGLRLIYYSQIVNDFQKGDIAEGYSVSREKKESFPLTVTSAQKNPTAFYLCASSIRGYSNQPQHFGDGTRLSIL.

This sequence joins TRBV6-6 and TRBJ1-1; 7 bases align to TRBD1. The V segment lost 6 bases and the J segment 12 bases; nucleotides outside the gene matches: 16. CDR1 is MNHNY, CDR2 SVGAGI, per germline (reference sequence). The CDR3 totals 14 residues. The CDR3 DNA sequence: TGTGCCAGCAGCCCCAGGGGGGACCCCACTGGGACTTTCTTT. Translated: CASSPRGDPTGTFF.

This chain joins TRBV5-1 and TRBJ2-5; 11 positions agree with TRBD2. Germline V lookup: CDR1 SGHRS, CDR2 YFSETQ. The CDR3 totals 16 residues. The junction had 4 bases not matched to a gene; V was cut back by 2 bases and J by 1 base. The CDR3 DNA reads TGCGCCAGCAGCTTCCCACTAGCGGGGGCCCAAGAGACCCAGTACTTC. Encoded protein: CASSFPLAGAQETQYF. Together with reference TRBV5-1 and TRBJ2-5, the CDR3 gives the full variable domain: KAGVTQTPRYLIKTRGQQVTLSCSPISGHRSVSWYQQTPGQGLQFLFEYFSETQRNKGNFPGRFSGRQFSNSRSEMNVSTLELGDSALYLCASSFPLAGAQETQYFGPGTRLLVL.

The V call is TRBV30, the J call TRBJ2-5, with D tentatively TRBD2 (5 bases). The CDR3 runs 14 residues. The germline V gene has CDR1 GTSNPN and CDR2 SVGIG (reference sequence). Trimming took off 0 bases at V and 4 bases at J, with 12 bases between the two ends. The CDR3 loop is CAWSVLERTETQYF. DNA of the CDR3: TGTGCCTGGAGTGTACTAGAAAGGACAGAGACCCAGTACTTC.

The genes are TRBV27 and TRBJ1-3; D remains ambiguous. The CDR3 extends over 14 amino acids. Germline loops: CDR1 MNHEY, CDR2 SMNVEV (reference sequence). Trimming removed 0 bases at V and 4 bases at J, with 7 bases between. CDR3 nucleotide sequence: TGTGCCAGCAGTTTATCCCAAAGCGGAAACACCATATATTTT. Amino acids: CASSLSQSGNTIYF.

The chain couples TRBV5-4 to TRBJ1-2; 9 bases match TRBD1. The CDR3 extends over 16 amino acids. Germline trimming cut 4 bases from V and 4 bases from J; bases unmatched to any gene: 11. Germline V lookup: CDR1 SGHNT, CDR2 YYREEE (reference sequence). The CDR3 region is CASSQPGQGTGYGYTF. As DNA, the CDR3 is TGTGCCAGCAGCCAACCGGGACAGGGAACGGGCTATGGCTACACCTTC.